This T cell receptor (beta chain) was identified in a study of OX40 agonist ivuxolimab in advanced cancers. Study context: Patients were treated with intravenous ivuxolimab, dosed at 0.01 to 10 mg/kg and infused every 2 weeks. At roughly 80% male, the cohort had a mean age of around 56 years, ranging from about 20 to 79.

Worth noting for this clone: Its target is unknown.

Study-level results: Clonal expansion by week 6 occurred in CD4+ and CD8+ blood T cells (at 0.1 to 3.0 mg/kg).

The CDR3 contains 15 residues. Trimming took 4 bases from V and 7 from J, leaving 17 bases between them. CDR1 is SGHNT and CDR2 is YYREEE in the germline V gene (reference sequence). Repertoires were generated with immunoSEQ multiplex PCR, while TCRdb's copy carries only in-frame clones and drops some. The data show 70,000 to 85,000 clones, with around 90% seen just once and about 1.3% held by the top ten. The source of this sequence is an adult with an advanced solid tumor such as melanoma, head and neck, liver or kidney cancer. V is TRBV5-4 and J is TRBJ2-2, with D possibly matching TRBD2 (6 bases). Specimen: CD4+ or CD8+ T cells sorted from blood, collected in a trial of the OX40 agonist ivuxolimab. The CDR3 DNA reads TGTGCCAGCAGCCTGGGGGGAGCCGGCGACGGGGAGCTGTTTTTT. Residues: CASSLGGAGDGELFF.